What follows are 5 T cell receptor beta chains derived from one specimen sequenced in a study of CD8+ T cells in alopecia areata. Extraction and reverse transcription of RNA yielded cDNA as the sequencing template. Here immunoSEQ multiplex PCR was the method, and the copy in TCRdb shows in-frame clones only, minus some. The table includes more than 95,000 clones, 45% to 50% detected once. The sample was NKG2D-low CD8+ T cells sorted from blood. Receptors were obtained from a human donor with alopecia areata.

In DNA form, the CDR3 reads TGTGCCAGAAGCGGGACTAGCGGGGGGAATTCCTACAATGAGCAGTTCTTC. Protein sequence: CARSGTSGGNSYNEQFF. J is TRBJ2-1 and V is TRBV2; 15 positions agree with TRBD2. V trimming: 9 bases; J trimming: 1 base; junction bases outside the gene matches: 7. Germline CDR1 and CDR2: SNHLY and FYNNEI. This CDR3 contains 17 residues.

This clone came up a few times. This rearrangement joins TRBV10-3 to TRBJ2-1; the D is unclear. The length of the CDR3 is 13 residues. The V gene's germline CDR1 is ENHRY and CDR2 SYGVKD. Trimming took 6 bases from V and 0 from J, leaving 6 bases between them. The CDR3 protein is CAISPSSYNEQFF. CDR3 sequence (DNA): TGTGCCATCAGCCCTAGCTCCTACAATGAGCAGTTCTTC.

The rearrangement joins TRBV28 to TRBJ1-2; 7 bases are a match to TRBD1. This CDR3 spans 14 amino acids. The J segment lost 4 bases and the V segment lost 3 bases, leaving 5 bases of the junction unmatched. Per the germline V gene, CDR1 is MDHEN and CDR2 is SYDVKM. CDR3 sequence reads: CASSLRGPPYGYTF. CDR3 nucleotides: TGTGCCAGCAGTTTGAGGGGGCCACCCTATGGCTACACCTTC.

This clone was counted a few times. The chain couples TRBV19 to TRBJ2-1; a weak D match, TRBD1 (5 bases). This CDR3 has 14 amino acids. Trimming shortened V by 6 bases and J by 2 bases, and 11 bases separated the two germline ends. Germline-derived CDR1 and CDR2 are LNHDA and SQIVND (reference sequence). CDR3 protein: CASSPTVAYNEQFF. DNA of the CDR3: TGTGCCAGTAGCCCGACAGTCGCCTACAATGAGCAGTTCTTC.

This clone was seen more than once but under ten times. This sample also contains other DNA sequences that code for the same CDR3. The chain combines TRBV29-1 with TRBJ2-7; TRBD1 matches at 9 bases. V was pared by 7 bases and J by 0 bases, with 4 bases of the junction left unmatched. Germline CDR1 SQVTM, CDR2 ANQGSEA. The CDR3 is made up of 13 amino acids. The CDR3 DNA sequence: TGCAGCGCTGGGACAGGGAGCTCCTACGAGCAGTACTTC. It codes for CSAGTGSSYEQYF.